This T cell receptor (beta chain) was found in a study of T cell changes during pregnancy in multiple sclerosis. Losses at the gene ends were 4 bases for V and 8 bases for J; bases not matched to a gene: 16. Germline CDR1 is SGHTA and CDR2 is FQGNSA. The CDR3 spans 16 residues. Profiled with immunoSEQ multiplex PCR; TCRdb holds only in-frame clones, not every one. The sample consists of approximately 110,000 clones, roughly 90% of them appearing once. The sequencing here drew on peripheral blood, taken in the third trimester of pregnancy. The V and J genes are TRBV7-2 and TRBJ1-2; 7 bases fit TRBD1. The TCR comes from a female donor with multiple sclerosis, enrolled in a pregnancy study. CDR3 amino acids: CASSYPQLDRVGGYTF. CDR3 in DNA: TGTGCCAGCAGCTACCCCCAGCTTGACAGGGTTGGCGGCTACACCTTC.